The clone carrying this TCR beta chain is labeled as medium-sized. The antigen is not known. Method: immunoSEQ multiplex PCR; TCRdb's copy keeps in-frame clones and lacks some. The data contain around 31,000 clones, 75% to 90% of them singletons. This record belongs to a study of OX40 agonist ivuxolimab in advanced cancers. Study-level findings and limits: Partial responders at 0.1-3.0 mg/kg had among the lowest clonal expansion.

V was shortened by 3 bases and J by 5 bases, with 15 bases between the two germline ends. The CDR3 loop spans 15 amino acids. The V gene's germline CDR1 is SGHTA and CDR2 FQGNSA. This clonotype was obtained from an adult with an advanced solid tumor such as melanoma, head and neck, liver or kidney cancer. The gene calls are TRBV7-2 and TRBJ2-3; D is perhaps TRBD1 (5 bases). Sequenced here: CD4+ or CD8+ T cells sorted from blood, sampled in a trial of the OX40 agonist ivuxolimab. The CDR3: CASSFGQGERDTQYF. CDR3 sequence (DNA): TGTGCCAGCAGCTTTGGGCAGGGCGAGAGAGATACGCAGTATTTT. Full variable domain (missing parts from reference TRBV7-2 and TRBJ2-3): GAGVSQSPSNKVTEKGKDVELRCDPISGHTALYWYRQSLGQGLEFLIYFQGNSAPDKSGLPSDRFSAERTGGSVSTLTIQRTQQEDSAVYLCASSFGQGERDTQYFGPGTRLTVL.